Following are 26 T cell receptor beta chains from one sample sequenced in a study of CD8+CD57+ T cells in acquired aplastic anemia. CD8+CD57+ cell expansion, shown by flow cytometry, had occurred in the patients selected for sequencing. According to the study, genomic DNA was the template for TCR beta VDJ and CDR3 profiling. MiXCR, applied by TCRdb to the reads, yields one record per CDR3 protein. Of some 180,000 distinct CDR3 sequences detected, 55% to 65% appear once; the ten largest clones hold roughly 42%. Material: sorted CD4+, CD8+, or CD8+CD57+ T cells (not recorded which) from PBMCs. Receptors originate from a human donor with aplastic anemia.

V gene TRBV12-3 or TRBV12-4 combines with J gene TRBJ2-7, with TRBD1 as a possible D gene (7 bases). This CDR3 is 14 amino acids long. V lost 1 base, J lost 3 bases, and 10 bases lay in between. DNA of the CDR3: TGTGCCAGCAGTTTAGGGAGGGGGCTCTACGAGCAGTACTTC. Its protein product is CASSLGRGLYEQYF.

The genes are TRBV7-9 and TRBJ2-5; the match to TRBD2 covers 8 bases. The J segment lost 3 bases and the V segment lost 5 bases, leaving 2 bases of the junction unmatched. This CDR3 is 13 amino acids long. Germline V lookup: CDR1 SEHNR, CDR2 FQNEAQ (reference sequence). The CDR3 DNA follows: TGTGCCAGCAGCACCGGGGGGGAAGAGACCCAGTACTTC. Protein product: CASSTGGEETQYF.

The V call is TRBV5-1, the J call TRBJ1-5; D is ambiguous. Trimming shortened V by 3 bases and J by 4 bases, and 8 bases separated the two germline ends. Germline loops: CDR1 SGHRS, CDR2 YFSETQ. The CDR3 extends over 13 amino acids. CDR3 residues: CASSSGPNQPQHF. CDR3 DNA: TGCGCCAGCAGCTCAGGTCCTAATCAGCCCCAGCATTTT.

J is TRBJ1-1 and V is TRBV15; D remains unclear. Germline-derived CDR1 and CDR2 are LNHNV and YYDKDF (reference sequence). This CDR3 has 15 amino acids. V lost 5 bases and J lost 2, with 15 bases in between. CDR3 residues: CATSYRTAINTEAFF. The CDR3 coding sequence is TGTGCCACCAGCTACCGGACGGCGATAAACACTGAAGCTTTCTTT.

The chain uses TRBV19 and TRBJ2-3; 9 bases line up with TRBD1. The ends lost 3 bases at V and 14 bases at J; junction bases unmatched: 12. CDR1 LNHDA and CDR2 SQIVND come from the germline V gene (reference sequence). The CDR3 is made up of 14 amino acids. The CDR3 sequence is CASSMKQTGTGPYF. The CDR3 region has the DNA TGTGCCAGTAGTATGAAACAAACCGGGACAGGGCCGTATTTT.

CDR3 DNA sequence: TGTGCCAGCAGTTACCGGGCCCCCGTGTACAATGAGCAGTTCTTC. This translates into CASSYRAPVYNEQFF. This chain links TRBV6-5 with TRBJ2-1; D unclear. CDR1 and CDR2 (germline): MNHEY, SVGAGI. The CDR3 length is 15 residues. The V end lost 2 bases, the J end lost 4 bases, and 12 bases lay between the germline ends.

The chain is built from TRBV5-8 and TRBJ2-7; D gene unclear. The ends were cut back, 5 bases at V and 3 bases at J, with 3 bases in the middle. Germline V gives CDR1 SGHTS, CDR2 YDEGEE. This CDR3 is 10 amino acids long. CDR3 region: CASRGYEQYF. DNA for the CDR3: TGTGCCAGCAGGGGCTACGAGCAGTACTTC.

This chain joins TRBV20-1 and TRBJ2-2; D not resolved. The germline V gene encodes CDR1 DFQATT and CDR2 SNEGSKA (reference sequence). The CDR3 covers 15 residues. V lost 0 bases and J 0 bases, leaving 8 bases between the germline ends. CDR3 loop: CSARDVTSNTGELFF. The CDR3 bases are TGCAGTGCTAGAGACGTCACATCGAACACCGGGGAGCTGTTTTTT.

This clonotype was observed once. The rearrangement joins TRBV20-1 to TRBJ1-1; TRBD1 matches 8 bases. V was pared by 2 bases and J by 4 bases, with 6 bases of the junction left unmatched. In germline, CDR1 is DFQATT, CDR2 SNEGSKA (reference sequence). The CDR3 runs to 14 residues. CDR3 in DNA: TGCAGTGCTAGACTCGACAGGGGCAGCACTGAAGCTTTCTTT. Residues: CSARLDRGSTEAFF.

This clonotype appeared once. CDR3 amino acids: CASRPTGDGELFF. CDR3 nucleotide sequence: TGTGCCAGCAGGCCGACAGGGGATGGGGAGCTGTTTTTT. The chain combines TRBV7-2 with TRBJ2-2, with 8 bases aligning to TRBD1. Germline values: CDR1 SGHTA, CDR2 FQGNSA. The V and J ends lost 6 bases and 8 bases, in that order; junction bases with no gene match: 5. CDR3 length equals 13 residues.

The sample holds many counts of this clonotype. CDR3 region: CASRAGSTEAFF. CDR3 sequence (DNA): TGTGCCAGTAGGGCTGGGAGCACTGAAGCTTTCTTT. This chain uses TRBV19 with TRBJ1-1; D remains unclear. Trimming stripped 6 bases from V and 4 bases from J, with 9 bases between. Per germline, CDR1 LNHDA and CDR2 SQIVND (reference sequence). This CDR3 comprises 12 residues.

This chain joins TRBV7-9 and TRBJ2-1; D ambiguous. The CDR3 has 14 residues. Trimming stripped 3 bases from V and 6 bases from J, with 12 bases between. Per germline, CDR1 SEHNR and CDR2 FQNEAQ (reference sequence). The CDR3 loop reads CASSLVHRSNEQFF. CDR3 sequence (DNA): TGTGCCAGCAGCTTGGTCCACCGGAGCAATGAGCAGTTCTTC.

This clonotype was counted between two and nine times. The chain has TRBV7-2 and TRBJ2-6; 10 bases are shared with TRBD1. This CDR3 region has 17 residues. Germline V gene sequence: CDR1 SGHTA, CDR2 FQGNSA. Trimming removed 5 bases from V and 1 base from J; junction bases left unmatched: 5. The CDR3 coding sequence is TGTGCCAGCAGCCAGACAGGGGGCGCGTCTGGGGCCAACGTCCTGACTTTC. Protein product: CASSQTGGASGANVLTF.

This clonotype was seen ten or more times. CDR3 nucleotide sequence: TGTGCCAGTAAAGTACCAGGGGTGTCTGAAGCTTTCTTT. It specifies CASKVPGVSEAFF. The J gene is TRBJ1-1, the V gene TRBV19, with D maybe TRBD1 (6 bases). This CDR3 has 13 residues. Trimming pared 7 bases from V and 6 bases from J, leaving 15 bases between. The germline gives CDR1 LNHDA, CDR2 SQIVND (reference sequence).

This clonotype occurred many times. This chain's CDR3 is CASSLVGGLETQYF. The CDR3 nucleotides are TGTGCCAGCAGCTTAGTCGGGGGCCTTGAGACCCAGTACTTC. The chain couples TRBV7-6 to TRBJ2-5; D might be TRBD1 or TRBD2, each matching 6 bases. Germline V gene data show CDR1 as SGHVS and CDR2 as FNYEAQ. This CDR3 has 14 amino acids. V was pared by 1 base and J by 5 bases, with 11 bases between. The full variable domain, completed using reference TRBV7-6 and TRBJ2-5, is GAGVSQSPRYKVTKRGQDVALRCDPISGHVSLYWYRQALGQGPEFLTYFNYEAQQDKSGLPNDRFSAERPEGSISTLTIQRTEQRDSAMYRCASSLVGGLETQYFGPGTRLLVL.

The V gene is TRBV7-3, the J gene TRBJ2-3; the D is unclear. The CDR3 length is 15 residues. Per germline, CDR1 SGHTA and CDR2 FQGTGA. The V and J ends lost 8 bases and 1 base respectively, with 16 bases between them. The CDR3 DNA reads TGTGCCAGCTCACCACCTTTAGCTCGCACAGATACGCAGTATTTT. Translation: CASSPPLARTDTQYF.

This rearrangement joins TRBV7-7 to TRBJ2-5, with 9 bases lining up with TRBD1. The V and J ends lost 3 bases and 3 bases, in that order; junction bases with no gene match: 5. Germline loops: CDR1 SSHAT, CDR2 FNYEAQ (reference sequence). The CDR3 runs 15 residues. CDR3 nucleotides: TGTGCCAGCAGCTTTGGGACAGGGCACAAAGAGACCCAGTACTTC. It is translated as CASSFGTGHKETQYF.

The rearrangement uses TRBV29-1 and TRBJ1-1, with a possible D match to TRBD1 (6 bases). Germline V gives CDR1 SQVTM, CDR2 ANQGSEA. Trimming stripped 6 bases from V and 0 bases from J, with 17 bases between. The CDR3 extends over 15 amino acids. CDR3 DNA sequence: TGCAGCGTGCGCGGCGGGGGGCACGTGAACACTGAAGCTTTCTTT. Its translation: CSVRGGGHVNTEAFF.

This clonotype came up many times. The chain recombines TRBV5-1 with TRBJ2-5; D may be TRBD1 (5 bases). Germline assignment: CDR1 SGHRS and CDR2 YFSETQ. V lost 0 bases to trimming and J lost 1 base, with 7 bases between them. CDR3 length equals 14 residues. CDR3 in amino acids: CASSLDRLQETQYF. CDR3 DNA sequence: TGCGCCAGCAGCTTGGACAGGCTCCAAGAGACCCAGTACTTC.

V gene TRBV12-3 or TRBV12-4 combines with J gene TRBJ2-5; TRBD2 might be the D (6 bases). V shed 6 bases and J shed 2 bases, with 16 bases lying between them. This CDR3 comprises 15 residues. The CDR3 region has the DNA TGTGCCAGCAGGACCCTGATGGGGGGTCAAGAGACCCAGTACTTC. It translates to CASRTLMGGQETQYF.

This chain links TRBV14 with TRBJ2-2; TRBD1 might be the D (5 bases). V lost 3 bases and J 6 bases, leaving 11 bases between the germline ends. In germline, CDR1 is SGHDN, CDR2 FVKESK. The CDR3 is 14 amino acids. CDR3 nucleotides: TGTGCCAGCAGCCACAGGGTAGGGCCCGGGGAGCTGTTTTTT. It codes for CASSHRVGPGELFF.

The CDR3 protein is CASSALAEPESAYNEQFF. As DNA, the CDR3 is TGTGCCAGCAGTGCCCTAGCGGAACCCGAGAGCGCCTACAATGAGCAGTTCTTC. This sequence joins TRBV6-1 and TRBJ2-1; 7 bases map to TRBD2. Germline loops: CDR1 MNHNS, CDR2 SASEGT. The length of the CDR3 is 18 residues. V was clipped by 4 bases and J by 2 bases; unmatched bases: 14.

This clonotype was recorded at least ten times. The rearrangement links TRBV7-9 to TRBJ1-1, with a possible D match to TRBD1 (6 bases). Trimming removed 2 bases from V and 1 base from J, with 11 bases in between. Germline V gene lookup returns CDR1 SEHNR and CDR2 FQNEAQ (reference sequence). The CDR3 loop spans 15 amino acids. CDR3 sequence reads: CASSLYGGQNTEAFF. DNA for the CDR3: TGTGCCAGCAGCTTATATGGGGGGCAGAACACTGAAGCTTTCTTT.

In this sample, this clonotype turned up once. The rearrangement uses TRBV7-9 and TRBJ2-1; 8 nucleotides match TRBD2. The germline gives CDR1 SEHNR, CDR2 FQNEAQ (reference sequence). V was clipped by 1 base and J by 10 bases; unmatched bases: 6. The CDR3 runs 14 residues. The CDR3 DNA is TGTGCCAGCAGCTTAGGGGCGGGGGGATTCGAGCAGTTCTTC. Translated, it gives CASSLGAGGFEQFF.

The V gene is TRBV7-2, the J gene TRBJ2-1, with 7 bases identical to TRBD2. Germline V gene sequence: CDR1 SGHTA, CDR2 FQGNSA. The CDR3 is made up of 15 amino acids. Unmatched junction bases numbered 12, after V lost 7 bases and J lost 6 bases. DNA of the CDR3: TGTGCCAGCAACCCAGGAGCGGGACGTCGCAATGAGCAGTTCTTC. Its protein product is CASNPGAGRRNEQFF.

The chain carries TRBV27 and TRBJ1-1; weak D call: TRBD1 (6 bases). This CDR3 spans 13 amino acids. Germline V gene sequence: CDR1 MNHEY, CDR2 SMNVEV (reference sequence). Trimming removed 5 bases from V and 4 bases from J, with 11 bases in between. CDR3 sequence reads: CASSTGPLTEAFF. The CDR3 DNA sequence: TGTGCCAGCAGTACAGGGCCACTCACTGAAGCTTTCTTT.